The next 28 T cell receptor beta chains were all read from a single sample in a study of CD8 T cells in ankylosing spondylitis. MiXCR was run by TCRdb on the 5' RACE reads, yielding one entry per CDR3 protein. There are 150,000 to 200,000 distinct CDR3 sequences in the sample; 10% to 15% occur only once, and approximately 10% lies in the top ten. Sequenced input: blood, either unsorted or a sorted T cell fraction (not recorded which). Every receptor here comes from a female donor with ankylosing spondylitis or in good health (not recorded which).

This clonotype was counted many times. V is TRBV6-5 and J is TRBJ1-2; D is undetermined. This CDR3 has 14 residues. V was clipped by 4 bases and J by 8 bases, with 17 bases between them. Germline CDR1 and CDR2: MNHEY and SVGAGI. This CDR3 reads CASSSYTDRGGYTF. For the CDR3, the DNA is TGTGCCAGCAGTTCCTACACCGACCGGGGAGGCTACACCTTC.

The J gene is TRBJ2-5, the V gene TRBV3-1, with no clear D. Deletions cut 6 bases from V and 5 bases from J, with 10 bases between. Germline V gene sequence: CDR1 LGHDT, CDR2 YNNKEL (reference sequence). The CDR3 spans 12 residues. The CDR3 DNA is TGTGCCAGCAGGCGCCAGACGGAGACCCAGTACTTC. The encoded protein is CASRRQTETQYF.

Many counts were recorded for this clonotype. The chain has TRBV27 and TRBJ2-3, with D possibly being TRBD1 (5 bases). There are 13 residues in the CDR3. The germline V gene encodes CDR1 MNHEY and CDR2 SMNVEV (reference sequence). V was trimmed by 6 bases and J by 0 bases, leaving 7 bases between them. CDR3 amino acids: CASRRQSTDTQYF. As DNA, the CDR3 is TGTGCCAGCAGAAGACAGAGCACAGATACGCAGTATTTT.

This clonotype was recorded at least ten times. The genes are TRBV21-1 and TRBJ2-3; the table's TRBD1 call for D was not verified on the DNA. TRBV21-1 is marked as a pseudogene. CDR3 size: 18 residues. CDR3 sequence reads: CASSQPKGAGELADTQYF. As DNA, the CDR3 is TGTGCCAGCAGCCAACCTAAGGGGGCGGGAGAGTTGGCAGATACGCAGTATTTT.

This clonotype appeared a few times. The V gene is TRBV5-5, the J gene TRBJ2-3; 11 nucleotides align to TRBD2. After removal of 4 bases from V and 4 bases from J, the junction contained 8 bases not matched to a gene. This CDR3 region has 16 residues. CDR1 SGHKS and CDR2 YYEKEE come from the germline V gene (reference sequence). The CDR3 is CASSPMLAGGADTQYF. DNA for the CDR3: TGTGCCAGCAGCCCAATGCTAGCGGGAGGCGCAGATACGCAGTATTTT.

This chain connects TRBV6-2 or TRBV6-3 to TRBJ1-5, with TRBD1 as a possible D gene (6 bases). This CDR3 is built from 13 residues. The germline CDR1 and CDR2 sequences are MNHEY and SVGEGT. Trimming shortened V by 6 bases and J by 7 bases, and 13 bases separated the two germline ends. For the CDR3, the DNA is TGTGCCAGCAGACAGGGTTCCAACCAGCCCCAGCATTTT. Protein: CASRQGSNQPQHF.

The table lists this clonotype with a few counts. This chain links TRBV27 with TRBJ2-2; D not certain. The germline CDR1 and CDR2 sequences are MNHEY and SMNVEV (reference sequence). The CDR3 consists of 16 residues. The V end lost 8 bases, the J end lost 6 bases, and 22 bases lay between the germline ends. CDR3 in DNA: TGTGCCAGCGCTTCATACGGGCCGGGTATCTCCGGGGAGCTGTTTTTT. This codes for CASASYGPGISGELFF.

This clonotype occurred many times. This chain uses TRBV11-2 with TRBJ2-1; TRBD1 aligns across 10 bases. The CDR3 sequence is 13 residues long. CDR1 and CDR2 (germline): SGHAT, FQNNGV. The V and J ends lost 8 bases and 3 bases, in that order; junction bases with no gene match: 1. CDR3 nucleotide sequence: TGTGCCAGCGGACAGGGGGTCTACAATGAGCAGTTCTTC. This gives the protein CASGQGVYNEQFF.

This clonotype showed up many times. The rearrangement joins TRBV7-9 to TRBJ2-7, with TRBD2 matching 7 bases. Germline lookup yields CDR1 SEHNR and CDR2 FQNEAQ (reference sequence). The CDR3 extends over 13 amino acids. V lost 7 bases, J lost 6 bases, and 9 bases stayed unmatched. CDR3 in amino acids: CASTTGGPLEQYF. The CDR3 DNA follows: TGTGCCAGCACAACGGGGGGTCCCCTCGAGCAGTACTTC.

The chain employs TRBV20-1 and TRBJ2-2; 11 nucleotides align to TRBD2. With V trimmed by 3 bases and J by 3 bases, 3 bases remained unmatched. CDR1 and CDR2 (germline): DFQATT, SNEGSKA (reference sequence). The CDR3 extends over 15 amino acids. The CDR3 nucleotides read TGCAGTGCTAGGGGGACTAGCGGATACACCGGGGAGCTGTTTTTT. Its protein is CSARGTSGYTGELFF.

J is TRBJ1-6 and V is TRBV12-3 or TRBV12-4; 7 bases map to TRBD1. The CDR3 extends over 14 amino acids. Germline trimming cut 4 bases from V and 6 bases from J; bases unmatched to any gene: 3. The CDR3 spells CASSSGGSNSPLHF. CDR3 DNA: TGTGCCAGCAGTTCAGGGGGAAGTAATTCACCCCTCCACTTT.

This chain joins TRBV3-1 and TRBJ2-2; D is perhaps TRBD2 (5 bases). CDR1 and CDR2 (germline): LGHDT, YNNKEL (reference sequence). V shed 2 bases and J shed 3 bases, with 19 bases lying between them. This CDR3 has 18 residues. CDR3 in DNA: TGTGCCAGCAGCCAAAGAGAGGGAGTTCTTCCACACACCGGGGAGCTGTTTTTT. Its protein product is CASSQREGVLPHTGELFF.

This clonotype was observed a few times. The chain couples TRBV20-1 to TRBJ2-7; D is unresolved. The CDR3 sequence is 13 residues long. Trimming cost V 6 bases and J 7 bases, with 19 bases left between them. The germline CDR1 and CDR2 sequences are DFQATT and SNEGSKA (reference sequence). In DNA, the CDR3 is TGCAGTGCCTCTCGTACTGGGGTCGAGGAGCAGTACTTC. Its translation: CSASRTGVEEQYF.

This clonotype was seen ten or more times. The genes are TRBV7-9 and TRBJ2-5; unclear D gene. V was cut by 3 bases and J by 5 bases, with 4 bases left in between. Germline CDR1 reads SEHNR; CDR2 reads FQNEAQ (reference sequence). CDR3 length equals 11 residues. The CDR3 DNA follows: TGTGCCAGCAGCTTGGTGGAGACCCAGTACTTC. This codes for CASSLVETQYF. Together with reference TRBV7-9 and TRBJ2-5, the CDR3 gives the full variable domain: DTGVSQNPRHKITKRGQNVTFRCDPISEHNRLYWYRQTLGQGPEFLTYFQNEAQLEKSRLLSDRFSAERPKGSFSTLEIQRTEQGDSAMYLCASSLVETQYFGPGTRLLVL.

V is TRBV24-1 and J is TRBJ1-1, with a tentative D call TRBD1 (6 bases). V gave up 9 bases and J gave up 0 bases, with 16 bases separating them. The germline V gene encodes CDR1 KGHDR and CDR2 SFDVKD. The CDR3 totals 15 residues. The CDR3 loop reads CATRGPGDMNTEAFF. CDR3 nucleotide sequence: TGTGCCACCCGGGGGCCAGGGGACATGAACACTGAAGCTTTCTTT.

In its sample, this clonotype was seen many times. The chain uses TRBV29-1 and TRBJ1-3; tentatively, D is TRBD1 (6 bases). The CDR3 sequence is 12 residues long. V lost 7 bases and J lost 8, with 15 bases in between. CDR1 SQVTM and CDR2 ANQGSEA come from the germline V gene. The CDR3: CSAIQGQHTIYF. The CDR3 coding sequence is TGCAGCGCGATACAGGGCCAGCACACCATATATTTT.

This CDR3 reads CASRLGQGGTEAFF. The CDR3 bases are TGTGCCAGCAGGCTTGGACAGGGTGGGACTGAAGCTTTCTTT. This chain connects TRBV7-6 to TRBJ1-1, with 8 bases lining up with TRBD1. The germline V gene has CDR1 SGHVS and CDR2 FNYEAQ. The CDR3 consists of 14 residues. Trimming took 6 bases from V and 5 from J; bases not matched to a gene: 8.

This clonotype has more than one count but fewer than ten. The chain uses TRBV20-1 and TRBJ2-7; D gene ambiguous. CDR3 length: 13 residues. CDR1 is DFQATT and CDR2 is SNEGSKA in the germline V gene (reference sequence). The ends were cut back, 7 bases at V and 2 bases at J, with 15 bases in the middle. CDR3 protein: CSVHLSPAYEQYF. The CDR3 DNA reads as TGCAGTGTTCACCTGTCACCAGCCTACGAGCAGTACTTC.

This clonotype was counted a few times. The chain carries TRBV10-3 and TRBJ1-2, with 7 bases lining up with TRBD1. The CDR3 runs 13 residues. The germline V gene has CDR1 ENHRY and CDR2 SYGVKD. V dropped 10 bases and J dropped 7; count of bases not matched to a gene: 12. CDR3 in DNA: TGTGCCACCAGACAGGGCTCTGGGAGTGGCTACACCTTC. It is translated as CATRQGSGSGYTF.

This chain joins TRBV5-1 and TRBJ2-7; perhaps TRBD2 as D (6 bases). This CDR3 contains 16 residues. CDR1 SGHRS and CDR2 YFSETQ come from the germline V gene. V shed 2 bases and J shed 4 bases, with 19 bases lying between them. CDR3 loop: CASSFSSAGVWYEQYF. CDR3 DNA sequence: TGCGCCAGCAGCTTTTCTAGCGCCGGAGTGTGGTACGAGCAGTACTTC.

There are many counts of this clonotype. The genes are TRBV6-2 or TRBV6-3 and TRBJ2-1; TRBD2 agrees at 10 bases. V shed 6 bases, J shed 8 bases, and the junction held 7 bases outside the gene matches. Germline-derived CDR1 and CDR2 are MNHEY and SVGEGT. The CDR3 runs to 14 residues. CDR3: CASSPSGSSDEQFF. The CDR3 DNA is TGTGCCAGCAGCCCTAGCGGGAGTAGTGATGAGCAGTTCTTC.

The V call is TRBV7-9, the J call TRBJ2-5, with D possibly matching TRBD2 (5 bases). The CDR3 length is 16 residues. CDR1 is SEHNR and CDR2 is FQNEAQ in the germline V gene (reference sequence). Trimming left V 2 bases short and J 3 bases short, with 16 bases between. CDR3: CASSLLVGLEKETQYF. The CDR3 nucleotides read TGTGCCAGCAGCTTACTCGTCGGACTGGAAAAAGAGACCCAGTACTTC.

The chain joins TRBV19 to TRBJ2-1, with 7 bases lining up with TRBD2. The germline V gene encodes CDR1 LNHDA and CDR2 SQIVND (reference sequence). The CDR3 totals 14 residues. J gave up 9 bases and V 1 base, and 6 bases lay outside the gene matches. The CDR3 DNA sequence: TGTGCCAGTAGTATAGTGGGCGGGAGTGGTGAGCAGTTCTTC. Residues: CASSIVGGSGEQFF.

This clonotype has a count of ten or more. V gene TRBV15 combines with J gene TRBJ2-1; 8 nucleotides match TRBD1. Trimming removed 5 bases from V and 13 bases from J; junction bases left unmatched: 7. The CDR3 spans 12 residues. Germline V gene sequence: CDR1 LNHNV, CDR2 YYDKDF (reference sequence). CDR3 loop: CATSHADRVQFF. The CDR3 nucleotides are TGTGCCACCAGCCATGCGGACAGGGTACAGTTCTTC.

This clonotype was counted a few times. V usage is TRBV20-1 and J usage is TRBJ2-3; TRBD2 agrees at 11 bases. CDR1 and CDR2 from the germline V gene are DFQATT and SNEGSKA (reference sequence). Trimming took 6 bases from V and 2 from J; bases not matched to a gene: 10. CDR3 length equals 16 residues. The CDR3 spells CSAQKGLADPTDTQYF. The CDR3 DNA follows: TGCAGTGCCCAGAAGGGACTAGCGGATCCCACAGATACGCAGTATTTT.

This clonotype has a handful of counts. The V call is TRBV5-1, the J call TRBJ2-2; D not resolved. Germline values: CDR1 SGHRS, CDR2 YFSETQ. The CDR3 length is 12 residues. The V end was cut by 6 bases, the J end by 1 base, with 4 bases between. CDR3 sequence: CASTRNTGELFF. Here the CDR3 DNA reads TGCGCCAGCACCAGGAACACCGGGGAGCTGTTTTTT.

In its sample, this clonotype was seen a few times. The genes are TRBV4-1 and TRBJ2-3; 10 nucleotides align to TRBD2. Trimming at V came to 2 bases and at J to 5 bases, leaving 10 bases not matched to a gene. From germline, CDR1 is MGHRA and CDR2 YSYEKL. The CDR3 is 17 amino acids. The CDR3, as DNA: TGCGCCAGCAGCCAACTAACCATAGCGGGAGGCGGAGATACGCAGTATTTT. Translated: CASSQLTIAGGGDTQYF.

This rearrangement joins TRBV3-1 to TRBJ1-5; a weak D match, TRBD1 (6 bases). The CDR3 sequence is 15 residues long. V shed 3 bases and J shed 0 bases, with 9 bases lying between them. Germline CDR1 is LGHDT and CDR2 is YNNKEL (reference sequence). The CDR3: CASSQTDSSNQPQHF. The CDR3, as DNA: TGTGCCAGCAGCCAGACGGACAGTAGCAATCAGCCCCAGCATTTT.